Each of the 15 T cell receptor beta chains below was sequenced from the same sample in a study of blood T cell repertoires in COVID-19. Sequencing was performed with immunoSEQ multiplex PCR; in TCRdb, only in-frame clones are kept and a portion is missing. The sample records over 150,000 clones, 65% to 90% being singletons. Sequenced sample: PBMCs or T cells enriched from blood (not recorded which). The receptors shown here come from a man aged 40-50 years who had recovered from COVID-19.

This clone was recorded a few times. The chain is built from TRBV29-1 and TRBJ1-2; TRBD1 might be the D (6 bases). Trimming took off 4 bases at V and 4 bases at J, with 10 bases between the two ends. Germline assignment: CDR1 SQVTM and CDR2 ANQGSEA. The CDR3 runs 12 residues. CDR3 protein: CSVAGGGYGYTF. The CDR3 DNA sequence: TGCAGCGTTGCTGGGGGCGGCTATGGCTACACCTTC.

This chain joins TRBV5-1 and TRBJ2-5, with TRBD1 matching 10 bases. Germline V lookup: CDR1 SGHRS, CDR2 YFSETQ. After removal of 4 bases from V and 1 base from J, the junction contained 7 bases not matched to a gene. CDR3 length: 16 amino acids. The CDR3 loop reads CASSVTGGAGQETQYF. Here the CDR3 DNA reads TGCGCCAGCAGCGTGACAGGGGGCGCGGGCCAAGAGACCCAGTACTTC.

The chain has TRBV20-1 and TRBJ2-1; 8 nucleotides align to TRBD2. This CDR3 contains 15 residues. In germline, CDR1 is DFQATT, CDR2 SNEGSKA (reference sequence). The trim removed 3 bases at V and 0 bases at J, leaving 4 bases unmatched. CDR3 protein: CSASKAGGSYNEQFF. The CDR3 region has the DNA TGCAGTGCTAGTAAGGCGGGAGGCTCCTACAATGAGCAGTTCTTC.

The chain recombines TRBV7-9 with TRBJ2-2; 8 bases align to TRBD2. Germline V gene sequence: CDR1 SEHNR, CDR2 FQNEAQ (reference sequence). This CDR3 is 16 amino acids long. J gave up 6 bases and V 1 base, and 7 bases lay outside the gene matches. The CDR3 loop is CASSLERTSFAGELFF. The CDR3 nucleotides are TGTGCCAGCAGCTTAGAGAGGACTAGCTTTGCCGGGGAGCTGTTTTTT.

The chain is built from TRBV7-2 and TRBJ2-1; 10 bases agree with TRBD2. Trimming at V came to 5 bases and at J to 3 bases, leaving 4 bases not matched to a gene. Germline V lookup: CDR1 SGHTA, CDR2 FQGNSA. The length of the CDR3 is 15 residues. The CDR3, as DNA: TGTGCCAGCAGCCCTAGCGGGAGACGCTACAATGAGCAGTTCTTC. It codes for CASSPSGRRYNEQFF.

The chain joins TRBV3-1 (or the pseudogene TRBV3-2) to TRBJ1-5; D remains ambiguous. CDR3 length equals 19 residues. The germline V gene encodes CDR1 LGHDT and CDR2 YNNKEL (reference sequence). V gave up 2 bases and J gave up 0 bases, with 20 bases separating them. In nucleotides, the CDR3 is TGTGCCAGCAGCCAATCTTCTTTTCGGGCCGGGGATAGCAATCAGCCCCAGCATTTT. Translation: CASSQSSFRAGDSNQPQHF.

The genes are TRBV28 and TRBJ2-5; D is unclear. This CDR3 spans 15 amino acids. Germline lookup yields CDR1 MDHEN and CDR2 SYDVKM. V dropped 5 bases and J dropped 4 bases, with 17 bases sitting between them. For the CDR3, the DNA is TGTGCCAGCAGTCTCCCCTTTGGCGGTCGAGAGACCCAGTACTTC. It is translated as CASSLPFGGRETQYF.

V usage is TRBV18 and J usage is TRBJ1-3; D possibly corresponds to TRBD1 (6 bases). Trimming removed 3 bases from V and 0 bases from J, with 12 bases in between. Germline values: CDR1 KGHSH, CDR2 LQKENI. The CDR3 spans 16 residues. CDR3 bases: TGTGCCAGCTCACCCGGGACAATAAGCTCTGGAAACACCATATATTTT. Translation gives CASSPGTISSGNTIYF. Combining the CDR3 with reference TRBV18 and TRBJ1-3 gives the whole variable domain NAGVMQNPRHLVRRRGQEARLRCSPMKGHSHVYWYRQLPEEGLKFMVYLQKENIIDESGMPKERFSAEFPKEGPSILRIQQVVRGDSAAYFCASSPGTISSGNTIYFGEGSWLTVV.

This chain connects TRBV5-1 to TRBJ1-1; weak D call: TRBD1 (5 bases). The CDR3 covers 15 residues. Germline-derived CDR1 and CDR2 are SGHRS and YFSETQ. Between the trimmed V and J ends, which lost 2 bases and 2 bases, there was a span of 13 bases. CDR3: CASSFGGTINTEAFF. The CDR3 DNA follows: TGCGCCAGCAGCTTCGGGGGAACCATTAACACTGAAGCTTTCTTT.

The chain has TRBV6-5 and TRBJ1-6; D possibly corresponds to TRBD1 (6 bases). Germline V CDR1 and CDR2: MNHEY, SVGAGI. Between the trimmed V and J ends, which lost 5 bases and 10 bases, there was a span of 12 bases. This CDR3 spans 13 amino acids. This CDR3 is CASSLGAGSPLHF. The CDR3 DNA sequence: TGTGCCAGCAGTCTGGGGGCAGGCTCACCCCTCCACTTT.

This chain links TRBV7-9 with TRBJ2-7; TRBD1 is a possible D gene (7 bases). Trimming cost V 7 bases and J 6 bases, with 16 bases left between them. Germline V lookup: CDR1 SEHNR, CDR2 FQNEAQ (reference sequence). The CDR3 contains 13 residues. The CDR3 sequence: CASNNQGGAEQYV. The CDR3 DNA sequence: TGTGCCAGCAACAACCAGGGGGGCGCCGAGCAGTACGTC.

This chain's CDR3 is CASSQGRQRPDTQYF. Written as DNA, the CDR3 is TGTGCCAGCAGCCAAGGTCGGCAGCGGCCAGATACGCAGTATTTT. V is TRBV4-2 and J is TRBJ2-3, with a tentative D call TRBD2 (5 bases). V lost 1 base, J lost 4 bases, and 12 bases lay in between. CDR1 and CDR2 from the germline V gene are LGHNA and YNFKEQ. The CDR3 consists of 15 residues.

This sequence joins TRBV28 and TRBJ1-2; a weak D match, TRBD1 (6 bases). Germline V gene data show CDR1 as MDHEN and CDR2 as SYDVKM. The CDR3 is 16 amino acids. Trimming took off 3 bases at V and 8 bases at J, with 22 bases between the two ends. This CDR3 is CASSLAYRVFTSGYTF. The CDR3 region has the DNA TGTGCCAGCAGTTTGGCATACAGGGTTTTTACGTCGGGCTACACCTTC.

Written as DNA, the CDR3 is TGTGCCAGCAGCCGGGGACTAGCAAAGTTCTTC. Protein sequence: CASSRGLAKFF. This chain links TRBV6-5 with TRBJ2-1, with 9 bases that match TRBD2. The V gene end was trimmed by 6 bases and the J gene end by 14 bases; junction bases not matched to a gene: 5. Germline lookup yields CDR1 MNHEY and CDR2 SVGAGI. The length of the CDR3 is 11 residues.

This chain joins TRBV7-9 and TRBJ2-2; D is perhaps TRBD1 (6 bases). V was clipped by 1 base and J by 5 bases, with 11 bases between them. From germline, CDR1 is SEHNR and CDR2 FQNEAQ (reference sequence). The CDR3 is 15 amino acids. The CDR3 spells CASSLGRGRTGELFF. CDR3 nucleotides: TGTGCCAGCAGCTTAGGCAGGGGCCGTACCGGGGAGCTGTTTTTT.